The present entry profiles one TCR beta chain with its context. The CDR3 has 19 residues. With V trimmed by 5 bases and J by 0 bases, 7 bases remained unmatched. From germline, CDR1 is ENHRY and CDR2 SYGVKD. Clones were sequenced by immunoSEQ multiplex PCR, and TCRdb holds only the in-frame ones, with some missing. The sample has 250,000 to 300,000 clones; 80% to 90% are singletons. This entry belongs to a study of blood T cell repertoires in COVID-19. Seattle enrolled patients during active infection and tracked them longitudinally. The chain joins TRBV10-3 to TRBJ2-4, with 16 bases lining up with TRBD2. The source is a woman between 45 and 60 years old with COVID-19, enrolled during active disease. The sample consisted of peripheral blood. The CDR3: CAISQGLAGGTIAKNIQYF. The CDR3 coding sequence is TGTGCCATCAGTCAGGGACTAGCGGGAGGGACGATAGCCAAAAACATTCAGTACTTC.